Listed below are T cell receptor beta chains from one sample, sequenced in a study of blood T cell repertoires in COVID-19. Method: immunoSEQ multiplex PCR; TCRdb's copy keeps in-frame clones and lacks some. The data contain some 190,000 clones, approximately 82% of them singletons. Sequencing was performed on peripheral blood. The receptor source for this set is a woman of 80 years or more with active or convalescent COVID-19. CDR3s include the opening cysteine and the closing phenylalanine or tryptophan. The D gene is left open where the match is weak. Clone size, where shown, is once, few, many, or a class for clones that have expanded.

J	V	size	D	length	DNA	CDR3
TRBJ1-2	TRBV6-5	NA	TRBD1	14	TGTGCCACCCTCACCGGGACAGGGGGAAGCGGCTACACCTTC	CATLTGTGGSGYTF
TRBJ1-2	TRBV10-2	NA	NA	15	TGCGCCAGCAGTCATACCCCAGTCGACAGCTATGGCTACACCTTC	CASSHTPVDSYGYTF
TRBJ2-3	TRBV29-1	NA	TRBD1	13	TGCAGCGTCGAAGGACAGGTTCTGGATACGCAGTATTTT	CSVEGQVLDTQYF
TRBJ2-1	TRBV6-5	NA	TRBD1	15	TGTGCCAGCAGCCCAAGGACAGGGTCTCGCAATGAGCAGTTCTTC	CASSPRTGSRNEQFF
TRBJ2-1	TRBV7-6	NA	TRBD2	20	TGTGCCAGCAGCTTATCCCTGTCGGCTAGCGGGAGGGCCGGTTACAATGAGCAGTTCTTC	CASSLSLSASGRAGYNEQFF
TRBJ2-3	TRBV13	NA	NA	15	TGTGCCAGCGGCGAGCAGGGGGGAAGCACAGATACGCAGTATTTT	CASGEQGGSTDTQYF
TRBJ2-1	TRBV5-1	NA	TRBD2	15	TGCGCCAGCAGCTTGGAACTAGCGGGAGTACAGGAGCAGTTCTTC	CASSLELAGVQEQFF
TRBJ2-6	TRBV7-3	NA	NA	13	TGTGCCAGCAGTCACTCTGGGGCCAACGTCCTGACTTTC	CASSHSGANVLTF
TRBJ2-1	TRBV29-1	once	TRBD1	14	TGCAGTACCATTCCAGGGGGCTTCTACAATGAGCAGTTCTTC	CSTIPGGFYNEQFF
TRBJ2-4	TRBV18	once	TRBD2	15	TGTGCCAGCTCACCAGGGGGGGGTCCCAAAAACATTCAGTACTTC	CASSPGGGPKNIQYF
TRBJ2-1	TRBV5-1	NA	TRBD1	15	TGCGCCAGCAGATTCACAGGGGATTCCTACAATGAGCAGTTCTTC	CASRFTGDSYNEQFF
TRBJ1-6	TRBV6-6	NA	NA	15	TGTGCCAGCAGTCCGGATGGATCTAGGAATTCACCCCTCCACTTT	CASSPDGSRNSPLHF
TRBJ2-1	TRBV28	NA	TRBD2	16	TGTGCCAGCAGTCAGCCGGGACTAGCGGGAGTAAGTGAGCAGTTCTTC	CASSQPGLAGVSEQFF
TRBJ2-1	TRBV5-1	few	NA	16	TGCGCCAGCAGCCCCAGGAGGAGGGGAACCTACAATGAGCAGTTCTTC	CASSPRRRGTYNEQFF
TRBJ1-3	TRBV19	NA	NA	15	TGTGCCAGTAGTTTCCAGGGGAGCTCTGGAAACACCATATATTTT	CASSFQGSSGNTIYF